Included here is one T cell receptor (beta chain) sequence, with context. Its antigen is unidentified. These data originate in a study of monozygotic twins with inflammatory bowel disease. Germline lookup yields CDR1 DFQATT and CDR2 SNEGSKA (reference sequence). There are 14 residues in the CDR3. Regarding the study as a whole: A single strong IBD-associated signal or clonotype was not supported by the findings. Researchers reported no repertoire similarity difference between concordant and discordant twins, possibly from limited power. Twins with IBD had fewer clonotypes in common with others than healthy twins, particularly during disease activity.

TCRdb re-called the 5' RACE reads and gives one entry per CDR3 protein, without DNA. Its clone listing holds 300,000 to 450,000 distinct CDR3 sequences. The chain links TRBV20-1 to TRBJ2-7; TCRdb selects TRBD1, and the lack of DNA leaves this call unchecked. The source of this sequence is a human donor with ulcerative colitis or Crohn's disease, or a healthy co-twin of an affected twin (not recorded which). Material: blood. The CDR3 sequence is CSARGGTEPYEQYF.